One and the same sample provided the 6 T cell receptor beta chains below, sequenced in a study of blood T cell repertoires in COVID-19 (dated by TCRdb to the early 2020s). The library came from the immunoSEQ multiplex PCR assay. The table was pulled from immuneACCESS by TCRdb, which kept in-frame rearrangements only. Such tables lose some clones; where checked, under half of the loss comes from unresolved V genes, and the rest has no known cause. The table for this sample lists 130,000 to 150,000 clones; roughly 90% of them were counted only once. The top ten clonotypes cover 2% to 2.5% of the sample. The sample was peripheral blood. The receptor set was obtained from a human donor in a cohort sampled during active COVID-19.

The chain employs TRBV4-3 and TRBJ1-3; D uncertain. Trimming stripped 0 bases from V and 3 bases from J, with 9 bases between. CDR3 length: 15 amino acids. The germline V gene has CDR1 LGHNA and CDR2 YSLEER. CDR3 region: CASSQEFGVGNTIYF. The CDR3 coding sequence is TGCGCCAGCAGCCAAGAATTCGGGGTTGGAAACACCATATATTTT.

This clone was recorded only once. The CDR3 loop is CASSLGGRGTQYF. Here the CDR3 DNA reads TGTGCCAGCAGCTTAGGCGGCCGAGGGACCCAGTACTTC. V usage is TRBV7-3 and J usage is TRBJ2-5; D ambiguous. V shed 2 bases and J shed 7 bases, with 11 bases lying between them. Germline assignment: CDR1 SGHTA and CDR2 FQGTGA. This CDR3 region has 13 residues.

The chain employs TRBV5-1 and TRBJ2-2; 11 bases align to TRBD2. The CDR3 has 15 residues. CDR1 SGHRS and CDR2 YFSETQ come from the germline V gene. V lost 2 bases to trimming and J lost 5 bases; unmatched junction nucleotides: 2. CDR3 sequence: CASSFTSGRTGELFF. In DNA form, the CDR3 reads TGCGCCAGCAGCTTCACTAGCGGGAGAACCGGGGAGCTGTTTTTT. Filled out from reference TRBV5-1 and TRBJ2-2, the complete variable domain reads KAGVTQTPRYLIKTRGQQVTLSCSPISGHRSVSWYQQTPGQGLQFLFEYFSETQRNKGNFPGRFSGRQFSNSRSEMNVSTLELGDSALYLCASSFTSGRTGELFFGEGSRLTVL.

The chain carries TRBV7-2 and TRBJ1-5; 8 positions agree with TRBD1. The junction had 7 bases not matched to a gene; V was cut back by 2 bases and J by 4 bases. This CDR3 spans 16 amino acids. Germline-derived CDR1 and CDR2 are SGHTA and FQGNSA. The CDR3 nucleotides are TGTGCCAGCAGCTTAAGCCCGACAGGGGTGAATCAGCCCCAGCATTTT. Translating it yields CASSLSPTGVNQPQHF.

The gene calls are TRBV6-5 and TRBJ1-3; TRBD1 matches at 8 bases. The CDR3 loop spans 15 amino acids. Germline V gene lookup returns CDR1 MNHEY and CDR2 SVGAGI. Trimming at V came to 8 bases and at J to 3 bases, leaving 9 bases not matched to a gene. The chain's CDR3 is CASAEQGALGNTIYF. The DNA for the CDR3 is TGTGCCAGCGCAGAGCAGGGGGCGCTTGGAAACACCATATATTTT.

The chain recombines TRBV5-1 with TRBJ2-2; 10 nucleotides agree with TRBD1. The CDR3 contains 15 residues. Unmatched junction bases numbered 3, after V lost 0 bases and J lost 7 bases. Germline CDR1 SGHRS, CDR2 YFSETQ. Here the CDR3 DNA reads TGCGCCAGCAGCTTGGGACAGGGGGCGAACGGGGAGCTGTTTTTT. It encodes CASSLGQGANGELFF. Combining the CDR3 with reference TRBV5-1 and TRBJ2-2 gives the whole variable domain KAGVTQTPRYLIKTRGQQVTLSCSPISGHRSVSWYQQTPGQGLQFLFEYFSETQRNKGNFPGRFSGRQFSNSRSEMNVSTLELGDSALYLCASSLGQGANGELFFGEGSRLTVL.